These T cell receptor beta chains were read from a single sample in a study of blood T cell repertoires in COVID-19. Profiling relied on immunoSEQ multiplex PCR, and the TCRdb table lists in-frame clones only, not all of them. The sample lists 470,000 or so clones, around 89% occurring once. Source material: peripheral blood. These receptor sequences come from a woman between 25 and 40 years old with acute or convalescent COVID-19. The CDR3 runs from the conserved cysteine through the conserved F or W. The order of the fields is V gene, J gene, D gene, CDR3 DNA, CDR3 protein. The D gene is left open where the match is weak.

>TRBV28|TRBJ2-4|TRBD1
TGTGCCAGCAGACAAACGACAGGGCGAAACATTCAGTACTTC
CASRQTTGRNIQYF
>TRBV30|TRBJ1-4|TRBD1
TGTGCCTGTGCCGGGACAGGGGGTGGTGGTGAAAAACTGTTTTTT
CACAGTGGGGEKLFF
>TRBV9|TRBJ2-1|TRBD2
TGTGCCAGCAGCCCCTTTGAGGTAGCGGGGCCGGACAATGAGCAGTTCTTC
CASSPFEVAGPDNEQFF
>TRBV13|TRBJ2-1|TRBD1
TGTGCCAGCAGCCTTCGATCCCACCTGGACAGGTTCGATGAGCAGTTCTTC
CASSLRSHLDRFDEQFF
>TRBV19|TRBJ1-1|TRBD1
TGTGCCAGTAGTTCGGACAGGGGGCCCCCTGGGGCTGAAGCTTTCTTT
CASSSDRGPPGAEAFF
>TRBV19|TRBJ1-2|NA
TGTGCCAGTAGTATTTTCGCAGGCATGTCTTTTGGCTACACCTTC
CASSIFAGMSFGYTF
>TRBV6-5|TRBJ2-1|TRBD1
TGTGCCAGCAGTTACGATCGGACAGGGTACAATGAGCAGTTCTTC
CASSYDRTGYNEQFF
>TRBV6-6|TRBJ1-3|TRBD1
TGTGCCAGCAGCCGACTTCCAGGACAGGGCGGTGGAAACACCATATATTTT
CASSRLPGQGGGNTIYF
>TRBV7-6|TRBJ1-5|TRBD1
TGTGCCAGCAGCTTAGCAGGGGGCGCGGATCAGCCCCAGCATTTT
CASSLAGGADQPQHF
>TRBV11-2|TRBJ2-5|TRBD1
TGTGCCAGCAGCTCCCAGGACAGGGGGAGGCAAGAGACCCAGTACTTC
CASSSQDRGRQETQYF
>TRBV5-1|TRBJ2-5|TRBD1
TGCGCCAGCAGCCGAAAGAGACAGGGACAAGAGACCCAGTACTTC
CASSRKRQGQETQYF
>TRBV6-1|TRBJ1-2|NA
TGTGCCAGCAGTGATTGGACAGTGGGCGGCTACACCTTC
CASSDWTVGGYTF